This T cell receptor (beta chain) was retrieved from a study of cytomegalovirus exposure and HLA in healthy donors. Vbeta (60) and Jbeta (13) primers were used in the PCR. This table comes from immunoSEQ multiplex PCR, and its TCRdb copy is limited to in-frame clones, with some not included. The repertoire table contains 110,000 to 150,000 clones. CDR3 length: 14 amino acids. The germline V gene has CDR1 SGDLS and CDR2 YYNGEE. The junction had 9 bases not matched to a gene; V was cut back by 2 bases and J by 9 bases. The chain recombines TRBV9 with TRBJ2-5; 8 bases fit TRBD2. Sequencing used PBMCs. The source is a male donor in good health and CMV-seronegative. The CDR3 loop is CASSVRAGEAAQYF. In DNA form, the CDR3 reads TGTGCCAGCAGCGTTAGAGCGGGAGAGGCGGCCCAGTACTTC.